The next 27 T cell receptor beta chains were all read from a single sample in a study of control samples from healthy donors and cancer patients. Method: immunoSEQ multiplex PCR; TCRdb's copy keeps in-frame clones and lacks some. The sample has roughly 100,000 clones, about 90% seen once. The sequencing input was blood. Receptors were obtained from a woman aged 18-29 years in good health.

V is TRBV7-6 and J is TRBJ2-5; D remains unclear. The CDR3 is 19 amino acids. V was clipped by 2 bases and J by 5 bases, with 27 bases between them. Germline assignment: CDR1 SGHVS and CDR2 FNYEAQ. CDR3 in DNA: TGTGCCAGCAGCTTACTTGAAGTTCGCAGGTCTCGAGGAGTGGAGACCCAGTACTTC. Residues: CASSLLEVRRSRGVETQYF. The full variable domain, completed using reference TRBV7-6 and TRBJ2-5, is GAGVSQSPRYKVTKRGQDVALRCDPISGHVSLYWYRQALGQGPEFLTYFNYEAQQDKSGLPNDRFSAERPEGSISTLTIQRTEQRDSAMYRCASSLLEVRRSRGVETQYFGPGTRLLVL.

Here the CDR3 DNA reads TGTGCCAGCAGCGCCCCCCGTGGGTTCGGCTACACCTTC. This codes for CASSAPRGFGYTF. The V gene is TRBV9, the J gene TRBJ1-2; D gene unclear. The CDR3 runs to 13 residues. CDR1 is SGDLS and CDR2 is YYNGEE in the germline V gene. V was clipped by 3 bases and J by 8 bases, with 14 bases between them. Based on the CDR3 plus reference TRBV9 and TRBJ1-2, the full variable domain is DSGVTQTPKHLITATGQRVTLRCSPRSGDLSVYWYQQSLDQGLQFLIQYYNGEERAKGNILERFSAQQFPDLHSELNLSSLELGDSALYFCASSAPRGFGYTFGSGTRLTVV.

The chain joins TRBV12-5 to TRBJ1-1; 11 positions agree with TRBD1. Germline V lookup: CDR1 LGHNT, CDR2 FRNRAP. The CDR3 length is 20 residues. V lost 1 base to trimming and J lost 5 bases; unmatched junction nucleotides: 18. The chain's CDR3 is CASGLALSGTGGRYATEAFF. CDR3 coding DNA: TGTGCTAGTGGTTTGGCCCTATCCGGGACAGGGGGTAGGTATGCTACTGAAGCTTTCTTT.

V usage is TRBV5-5 and J usage is TRBJ2-5; 8 nucleotides line up with TRBD2. Germline V lookup: CDR1 SGHKS, CDR2 YYEKEE (reference sequence). The CDR3 contains 15 residues. J gave up 4 bases and V 3 bases, and 8 bases lay outside the gene matches. This CDR3 reads CASSSIAGRTETQYF. CDR3 in DNA: TGTGCCAGCAGCTCTATAGCGGGGAGGACAGAGACCCAGTACTTC.

The chain carries TRBV30 and TRBJ1-6, with TRBD1 matching over 7 bases. Germline CDR1 reads GTSNPN; CDR2 reads SVGIG (reference sequence). The CDR3 length is 12 residues. Trimming took 5 bases from V and 10 from J; bases not matched to a gene: 5. The CDR3 DNA follows: TGTGCCTGGGACAGGGCAGGCTCACCCCTCCACTTT. Translated: CAWDRAGSPLHF.

The gene calls are TRBV10-3 and TRBJ1-6; D may be TRBD1 (5 bases). The CDR3 is made up of 13 amino acids. The ends were cut back, 10 bases at V and 9 bases at J, with 16 bases in the middle. CDR1 and CDR2 (germline): ENHRY, SYGVKD. In DNA, the CDR3 is TGTGCCACTAAGACAGACTCCGGTTCACCCCTCCACTTT. Translation gives CATKTDSGSPLHF.

V usage is TRBV28 and J usage is TRBJ1-1; perhaps TRBD1 as D (5 bases). V was shortened by 7 bases and J by 5 bases, with 14 bases between the two germline ends. CDR1 MDHEN and CDR2 SYDVKM come from the germline V gene. This CDR3 comprises 13 residues. Here the CDR3 reads CASIGGGRTEAFF. The CDR3 region has the DNA TGTGCCAGCATCGGGGGAGGGCGGACTGAAGCTTTCTTT.

This rearrangement joins TRBV6-1 to TRBJ1-6; no clear D gene. CDR1 is MNHNS and CDR2 is SASEGT in the germline V gene. V lost 2 bases and J lost 7, with 12 bases in between. There are 15 residues in the CDR3. In DNA form, the CDR3 reads TGTGCCAGCAGTGAATTCACAGCTCCAAATTCACCCCTCCACTTT. This gives the protein CASSEFTAPNSPLHF.

The chain uses TRBV7-2 and TRBJ2-7, with a weak D call TRBD1 (5 bases). Between the trimmed V and J ends, which lost 1 base and 7 bases, there was a span of 11 bases. Germline-derived CDR1 and CDR2 are SGHTA and FQGNSA. The CDR3 is 13 amino acids. This chain's CDR3 is CASSLETGLEQYF. In DNA form, the CDR3 reads TGTGCCAGCAGCTTAGAAACAGGATTGGAGCAGTACTTC.

The chain uses TRBV10-3 and TRBJ1-1; D is perhaps TRBD1 (5 bases). The germline V gene has CDR1 ENHRY and CDR2 SYGVKD. The length of the CDR3 is 12 residues. V lost 8 bases and J lost 3, with 10 bases in between. CDR3 sequence (DNA): TGTGCCATCGGGGCAGTTTACACTGAAGCTTTCTTT. This translates into CAIGAVYTEAFF.

This chain links TRBV24-1 with TRBJ2-3, with a weak D call TRBD2 (7 bases). Germline V lookup: CDR1 KGHDR, CDR2 SFDVKD. Between the trimmed V and J ends, which lost 7 bases and 0 bases, there was a span of 13 bases. This CDR3 is built from 15 residues. CDR3 amino acids: CATSIGGASTDTQYF. The DNA for the CDR3 is TGTGCCACCAGCATAGGGGGGGCTAGCACAGATACGCAGTATTTT.

In DNA, the CDR3 is TGTGCCAGCAGTCCGTTCTCTGGCTACACCTTC. The encoded protein is CASSPFSGYTF. The chain carries TRBV12-3 or TRBV12-4 and TRBJ1-2; unclear D gene. CDR3 size: 11 residues. V was cut by 5 bases and J by 7 bases, with 8 bases left in between.

The V gene is TRBV6-6, the J gene TRBJ2-3; D possibly matches TRBD1 or TRBD2 (5 bases each). Trimming took 5 bases from V and 6 from J, leaving 12 bases between them. The CDR3 contains 13 residues. Germline V gene data show CDR1 as MNHNY and CDR2 as SVGAGI (reference sequence). Written as DNA, the CDR3 is TGTGCCAGCAGTGGGGGAATCGAGGATACGCAGTATTTT. Amino acids: CASSGGIEDTQYF.

The CDR3, as DNA: TGTGCCAGCAGCTCTAGCACACACACCGGGGAGCTGTTTTTT. Translation gives CASSSSTHTGELFF. This chain connects TRBV7-9 to TRBJ2-2; weak D call: TRBD2 (5 bases). V lost 4 bases, J lost 3 bases, and 9 bases lay in between. This CDR3 spans 14 amino acids. Germline CDR1 reads SEHNR; CDR2 reads FQNEAQ (reference sequence).

The genes are TRBV5-1 and TRBJ2-2; no clear D. The V gene's germline CDR1 is SGHRS and CDR2 YFSETQ. This CDR3 is 15 amino acids long. Trimming shortened V by 7 bases and J by 0 bases, and 13 bases separated the two germline ends. CDR3: CASARSQSNTGELFF. Here the CDR3 DNA reads TGCGCCAGCGCCAGGAGTCAGTCGAACACCGGGGAGCTGTTTTTT. Together with reference TRBV5-1 and TRBJ2-2, the CDR3 gives the full variable domain: KAGVTQTPRYLIKTRGQQVTLSCSPISGHRSVSWYQQTPGQGLQFLFEYFSETQRNKGNFPGRFSGRQFSNSRSEMNVSTLELGDSALYLCASARSQSNTGELFFGEGSRLTVL.

This sequence joins TRBV7-9 and TRBJ2-7, with no clear D. This CDR3 contains 13 residues. CDR1 and CDR2 (germline): SEHNR, FQNEAQ (reference sequence). The V gene lost 1 base and the J gene lost 3 bases, with 7 bases spanning the gap. The CDR3 reads CASSLVTGYEQYF. DNA for the CDR3: TGTGCCAGCAGCTTAGTAACCGGCTACGAGCAGTACTTC.

The chain couples TRBV5-1 to TRBJ2-1; possibly TRBD1 for D (6 bases). V gave up 1 base and J gave up 10 bases, with 15 bases separating them. This CDR3 is 14 amino acids long. Per germline, CDR1 SGHRS and CDR2 YFSETQ. The CDR3 DNA sequence: TGCGCCAGCAGCTTGACGGTTGGGACAAAGGAGCAGTTCTTC. It translates to CASSLTVGTKEQFF. Looking up the rest from reference TRBV5-1 and TRBJ2-1 gives the full variable domain: KAGVTQTPRYLIKTRGQQVTLSCSPISGHRSVSWYQQTPGQGLQFLFEYFSETQRNKGNFPGRFSGRQFSNSRSEMNVSTLELGDSALYLCASSLTVGTKEQFFGPGTRLTVL.

The J gene is TRBJ1-3, the V gene TRBV2; D is uncertain. This CDR3 comprises 12 residues. Looked up from germline, CDR1 is SNHLY and CDR2 is FYNNEI. V was shortened by 6 bases and J by 2 bases, with 5 bases between the two germline ends. The CDR3 nucleotides read TGTGCCAGCAGCGCGACTGGAAACACCATATATTTT. Its translation is CASSATGNTIYF.

J is TRBJ2-5 and V is TRBV24-1, with 9 bases fitting TRBD2. After removal of 4 bases from V and 5 bases from J, the junction contained 19 bases not matched to a gene. This CDR3 is built from 19 residues. The germline CDR1 and CDR2 sequences are KGHDR and SFDVKD. The CDR3 sequence is CATSDRGRGLAPERETQYF. CDR3 in DNA: TGTGCCACCAGTGACCGAGGACGGGGACTAGCTCCAGAACGGGAGACCCAGTACTTC.

This clone was seen a single time. The chain uses TRBV30 and TRBJ1-5; D possibly corresponds to TRBD1 (5 bases). Trimming stripped 0 bases from V and 5 bases from J, with 11 bases between. This CDR3 comprises 14 residues. Germline values: CDR1 GTSNPN, CDR2 SVGIG (reference sequence). As DNA, the CDR3 is TGTGCCTGGAGTGTACTCAGGGAGGATCAGCCCCAGCATTTT. This encodes CAWSVLREDQPQHF.

On this clone: This CDR3 is also generated by other DNA sequences in the sample. V and J are TRBV6-1 and TRBJ1-6; no firm D call. CDR3 size: 12 residues. Germline V gene sequence: CDR1 MNHNS, CDR2 SASEGT. Trimming took 2 bases from V and 10 from J, leaving 6 bases between them. The CDR3 loop is CASSEPGSPLHF. The CDR3, as DNA: TGTGCCAGCAGTGAACCAGGCTCACCCCTCCACTTT.

This chain connects TRBV7-9 to TRBJ2-3; maybe TRBD1 (7 bases). The germline gives CDR1 SEHNR, CDR2 FQNEAQ (reference sequence). V lost 7 bases, J lost 2 bases, and 13 bases lay in between. CDR3 size: 14 residues. The CDR3 region has the DNA TGTGCCAGCAAGGTCAGGGGGGCCACAGATACGCAGTATTTT. It translates to CASKVRGATDTQYF.

The gene calls are TRBV19 and TRBJ2-1; D is perhaps TRBD2 (6 bases). This CDR3 has 12 amino acids. The V end was cut by 6 bases, the J end by 7 bases, with 10 bases between. Germline V lookup: CDR1 LNHDA, CDR2 SQIVND (reference sequence). The CDR3 DNA reads as TGTGCCAGTAGCCCTGGAGGGAATGAGCAGTTCTTC. Its translation is CASSPGGNEQFF.

V gene TRBV5-6 combines with J gene TRBJ2-3; the match to TRBD2 covers 9 bases. Germline V lookup: CDR1 SGHDT, CDR2 YYEEEE. CDR3 size: 14 residues. The junction had 6 bases not matched to a gene; V was cut back by 2 bases and J by 8 bases. CDR3 coding DNA: TGTGCCAGCAGCTTTCGGCGGGGGGGCCTTACGCAGTATTTT. This encodes CASSFRRGGLTQYF. The variable domain in full, with the rest retrieved from reference TRBV5-6 and TRBJ2-3, is DAGVTQSPTHLIKTRGQQVTLRCSPKSGHDTVSWYQQALGQGPQFIFQYYEEEERQRGNFPDRFSGHQFPNYSSELNVNALLLGDSALYLCASSFRRGGLTQYFGPGTRLTVL.

The DNA of the CDR3 is TGTGCCAGCAGCCAAGGGGCGGGAGTACTCAATGAGCAGTTCTTC. Amino acid sequence: CASSQGAGVLNEQFF. The V gene is TRBV14, the J gene TRBJ2-1; 7 nucleotides line up with TRBD2. Germline CDR1 is SGHDN and CDR2 is FVKESK. Unmatched junction bases numbered 6, after V lost 1 base and J lost 6 bases. There are 15 residues in the CDR3.

This sequence joins TRBV4-1 and TRBJ1-2, with TRBD1 identical over 9 bases. The junction had 9 bases not matched to a gene; V was cut back by 6 bases and J by 4 bases. Germline V gene lookup returns CDR1 MGHRA and CDR2 YSYEKL. CDR3 length: 15 residues. CDR3 sequence: CASSPNRGRLYGYTF. Written as DNA, the CDR3 is TGCGCCAGCAGTCCTAACAGGGGGCGGCTCTATGGCTACACCTTC.

The chain combines TRBV25-1 with TRBJ2-7; TRBD2 matches 7 bases. Germline assignment: CDR1 MGHDK and CDR2 SYGVNS. Unmatched junction bases numbered 8, after V lost 1 base and J lost 5 bases. The CDR3 length is 15 residues. CDR3 protein: CASSELAGEANEQYF. CDR3 nucleotide sequence: TGTGCCAGCAGTGAATTGGCGGGAGAAGCCAACGAGCAGTACTTC.